A single sample gave rise to the 17 T cell receptor beta chains below, sequenced in a study of CD8 T cells in Susac syndrome. RNA, at about 0.45 to 1 ug, was reverse transcribed with random hexamers. Each CDR3 protein is one row after TCRdb ran MiXCR on the immunoSEQ multiplex PCR reads. Found here are 65,000 to 90,000 distinct CDR3 sequences, about 95% of them singletons; the top ten hold approximately 0.4%. Material for sequencing was CD8+ T cells from PBMCs. These receptors all come from a human donor with multiple sclerosis.

This clonotype was picked up one time. The rearrangement uses TRBV29-1 and TRBJ1-1, with TRBD1 as a possible D gene (5 bases). Germline CDR1 and CDR2: SQVTM and ANQGSEA. Deletions cut 6 bases from V and 0 bases from J, with 14 bases between. CDR3 length: 14 amino acids. CDR3 sequence: CSVVAEGMNTEAFF. The CDR3 DNA reads as TGCAGCGTAGTCGCGGAGGGGATGAACACTGAAGCTTTCTTT.

The chain combines TRBV27 with TRBJ1-4; 10 bases agree with TRBD1. The CDR3 extends over 15 amino acids. The junction had 9 bases not matched to a gene; V was cut back by 6 bases and J by 8 bases. Looked up from germline, CDR1 is MNHEY and CDR2 is SMNVEV (reference sequence). As DNA, the CDR3 is TGTGCCAGCAGACTCTCGACAGGGGGCGCGGAAAAACTGTTTTTT. Amino acid sequence: CASRLSTGGAEKLFF.

As DNA, the CDR3 is TGTGCCAGTTTGTCAGGGCTCAATGAGCAGTTCTTC. Protein product: CASLSGLNEQFF. The chain links TRBV5-4 to TRBJ2-1; maybe TRBD1 (5 bases). In germline, CDR1 is SGHNT, CDR2 YYREEE (reference sequence). This CDR3 spans 12 amino acids. V was trimmed by 8 bases and J by 6 bases, leaving 12 bases between them.

V and J are TRBV30 and TRBJ2-1; D remains ambiguous. The CDR3 spans 11 residues. With 1 base removed from V and 8 bases from J, the gap between germline ends came to 6 bases. Per the germline V gene, CDR1 is GTSNPN and CDR2 is SVGIG (reference sequence). CDR3: CAWSASDEQFF. The CDR3, as DNA: TGTGCCTGGAGTGCCAGCGATGAGCAGTTCTTC.

The rearrangement links TRBV12-3 or TRBV12-4 to TRBJ2-7; D perhaps matches TRBD2 (5 bases). The length of the CDR3 is 14 residues. V gave up 4 bases and J gave up 2 bases, with 12 bases separating them. For the CDR3, the DNA is TGTGCCAGCAGTTCCCCTGACGGGGCCTACGAGCAGTACTTC. Translating it yields CASSSPDGAYEQYF.

This chain connects TRBV2 to TRBJ2-3; no clear D gene. This CDR3 comprises 13 residues. Trimming left V 3 bases short and J 0 bases short, with 4 bases between. Germline CDR1 and CDR2: SNHLY and FYNNEI. CDR3 sequence: CASSEASTDTQYF. The CDR3 nucleotides read TGTGCCAGCAGTGAGGCCAGCACAGATACGCAGTATTTT.

The chain has TRBV28 and TRBJ2-7; possibly TRBD1 for D (6 bases). Deletions cut 5 bases from V and 5 bases from J, with 22 bases between. This CDR3 is built from 16 residues. The germline CDR1 and CDR2 sequences are MDHEN and SYDVKM. The DNA for the CDR3 is TGTGCCAGCAGTCCCCACTCCGTGGCAGGGGCCAACGAGCAGTACTTC. It translates to CASSPHSVAGANEQYF. Filled out from reference TRBV28 and TRBJ2-7, the complete variable domain reads DVKVTQSSRYLVKRTGEKVFLECVQDMDHENMFWYRQDPGLGLRLIYFSYDVKMKEKGDIPEGYSVSREKKERFSLILESASTNQTSMYLCASSPHSVAGANEQYFGPGTRLTVT.

The CDR3 coding sequence is TGCGCCAGCAGCTTCTACCTAGCGGGAGCTGGAAATGAGCAGTTCTTC. Its translation is CASSFYLAGAGNEQFF. The chain uses TRBV5-1 and TRBJ2-1, with 10 nucleotides matching TRBD2. J lost 7 bases, V lost 2 bases, and 9 bases had no gene match. In germline, CDR1 is SGHRS, CDR2 YFSETQ. This CDR3 is 16 amino acids long.

V usage is TRBV19 and J usage is TRBJ2-2; D is ambiguous. The V and J ends lost 1 base and 8 bases respectively, with 8 bases between them. The CDR3 is 13 amino acids. Looked up from germline, CDR1 is LNHDA and CDR2 is SQIVND (reference sequence). CDR3 nucleotides: TGTGCCAGTAGTATAGTTATGGCGGGGGAGCTGTTTTTT. It translates to CASSIVMAGELFF. The variable domain in full, with the rest retrieved from reference TRBV19 and TRBJ2-2, is DGGITQSPKYLFRKEGQNVTLSCEQNLNHDAMYWYRQDPGQGLRLIYYSQIVNDFQKGDIAEGYSVSREKKESFPLTVTSAQKNPTAFYLCASSIVMAGELFFGEGSRLTVL.

The genes are TRBV3-1 and TRBJ2-2, with 7 bases identical to TRBD1. V was pared by 3 bases and J by 5 bases, with 9 bases of the junction left unmatched. This CDR3 has 16 residues. Germline CDR1 reads LGHDT; CDR2 reads YNNKEL (reference sequence). The CDR3 is CASSHYPTGNTGELFF. CDR3 nucleotides: TGTGCCAGCAGCCACTATCCGACAGGGAATACCGGGGAGCTGTTTTTT.

The J gene is TRBJ2-7, the V gene TRBV7-6, with a weak D call TRBD2 (5 bases). In germline, CDR1 is SGHVS, CDR2 FNYEAQ. The CDR3 is 15 residues long. Trimming removed 8 bases at V and 2 bases at J, with 19 bases between. The CDR3 region has the DNA TGTGCCAGCTCCGGGGAAGCGGTCCCTACCTACGAGCAGTACTTC. Translation gives CASSGEAVPTYEQYF.

This chain joins TRBV14 and TRBJ2-7, with 9 bases that match TRBD1. Germline trimming cut 3 bases from V and 4 bases from J; bases unmatched to any gene: 7. Germline lookup yields CDR1 SGHDN and CDR2 FVKESK. The CDR3 consists of 15 residues. CDR3 sequence reads: CASSQTGTGLYEQYF. For the CDR3, the DNA is TGTGCCAGCAGCCAGACCGGGACAGGGCTGTACGAGCAGTACTTC.

This chain's CDR3 is CASSLISGAPLNEQFF. CDR3 sequence (DNA): TGTGCCAGCAGCCTTATTTCAGGGGCCCCCCTCAATGAGCAGTTCTTC. This chain links TRBV7-9 with TRBJ2-1; TRBD1 might be the D (6 bases). CDR1 is SEHNR and CDR2 is FQNEAQ in the germline V gene (reference sequence). Trimming removed 5 bases at V and 6 bases at J, with 20 bases between. This CDR3 contains 16 residues.

This clonotype appeared a single time. This sequence joins TRBV7-9 and TRBJ2-1; D not resolved. The CDR3 extends over 13 amino acids. Germline V gene sequence: CDR1 SEHNR, CDR2 FQNEAQ (reference sequence). The V end lost 1 base, the J end lost 7 bases, and 8 bases lay between the germline ends. CDR3 DNA sequence: TGTGCCAGCAGCTTAGGGCATGGAAATGAGCAGTTCTTC. It encodes CASSLGHGNEQFF.

The gene calls are TRBV6-5 and TRBJ2-1; D ambiguous. The CDR3 consists of 13 residues. Trimming pared 0 bases from V and 8 bases from J, leaving 8 bases between. CDR1 MNHEY and CDR2 SVGAGI come from the germline V gene. The chain's CDR3 is CASSYSRIDEQFF. The CDR3 DNA is TGTGCCAGCAGTTACTCGAGGATCGATGAGCAGTTCTTC.

The chain combines TRBV5-1 with TRBJ1-4; D perhaps matches TRBD1 (5 bases). The CDR3 length is 16 residues. Germline V CDR1 and CDR2: SGHRS, YFSETQ. The V gene lost 0 bases and the J gene lost 0 bases, with 9 bases spanning the gap. The CDR3: CASSLVGDATNEKLFF. CDR3 in DNA: TGCGCCAGCAGCTTGGTGGGGGACGCAACTAATGAAAAACTGTTTTTT.

This chain uses TRBV2 with TRBJ2-7, with D perhaps matching TRBD1 (5 bases). This CDR3 spans 16 amino acids. The germline V gene has CDR1 SNHLY and CDR2 FYNNEI. V was pared by 6 bases and J by 2 bases, with 20 bases between. DNA of the CDR3: TGTGCCAGCAGGGGGCCCCGTGGGGCGGAGACCTACGAGCAGTACTTC. Amino acids: CASRGPRGAETYEQYF.